Listed here are 28 T cell receptor beta chains from one sample, sequenced in a study of blood T cell repertoires in COVID-19. Assay used: immunoSEQ multiplex PCR; TCRdb lists only in-frame clones, some missing. Seen here are around 250,000 clones, approximately 82% observed once, and the top ten hold around 1.8%. Sample: peripheral blood. The receptors here all came from a woman over 75 with acute or convalescent COVID-19.

This clone was seen more than once but under ten times. This chain connects TRBV28 to TRBJ1-2; D is possibly TRBD1 (5 bases). V lost 1 base, J lost 0 bases, and 24 bases lay in between. The germline V gene has CDR1 MDHEN and CDR2 SYDVKM. The CDR3 is made up of 20 amino acids. CDR3 in DNA: TGTGCCAGCAGTTTATTGGGGGGACTTTCGACTTTAGGCACTAACTATGGCTACACCTTC. This translates into CASSLLGGLSTLGTNYGYTF.

This clone was detected only once. V gene TRBV6-5 combines with J gene TRBJ1-2; 8 bases line up with TRBD1. This CDR3 is 16 amino acids long. In germline, CDR1 is MNHEY, CDR2 SVGAGI. V shed 3 bases, J shed 0 bases, and the junction held 6 bases outside the gene matches. The CDR3 is CASSYGGQGTNYGYTF. The DNA for the CDR3 is TGTGCCAGCAGTTATGGTGGACAGGGAACTAACTATGGCTACACCTTC.

This clone was seen a handful of times. The genes are TRBV30 and TRBJ1-3; 9 nucleotides line up with TRBD1. The CDR3 is 17 amino acids. Trimming at V came to 2 bases and at J to 3 bases, leaving 11 bases not matched to a gene. CDR1 GTSNPN and CDR2 SVGIG come from the germline V gene (reference sequence). CDR3 DNA sequence: TGTGCCTGGAGTCTCCGGGACAGGGAGATACTTGGAAACACCATATATTTT. Encoded protein: CAWSLRDREILGNTIYF.

This chain uses TRBV5-6 with TRBJ1-4; no reliable D call. The CDR3 covers 15 residues. Germline V gene sequence: CDR1 SGHDT, CDR2 YYEEEE. Trimming took 0 bases from V and 4 from J, leaving 10 bases between them. For the CDR3, the DNA is TGTGCCAGCAGCTTGGCTGCGGGTTTTAATGAAAAACTGTTTTTT. Protein sequence: CASSLAAGFNEKLFF.

The J gene is TRBJ1-6, the V gene TRBV28; TRBD1 is a possible D gene (5 bases). CDR1 is MDHEN, CDR2 SYDVKM, per germline. Trimming removed 3 bases from V and 7 bases from J, with 10 bases in between. This CDR3 has 14 amino acids. The DNA of the CDR3 is TGTGCCAGCAGTTTGATCAGGGCAAATTCACCCCTCCACTTT. This encodes CASSLIRANSPLHF.

The V and J genes are TRBV18 and TRBJ2-3, with 8 positions matching TRBD1. V dropped 4 bases and J dropped 6; count of bases not matched to a gene: 6. CDR3 size: 14 residues. The germline V gene has CDR1 KGHSH and CDR2 LQKENI. The CDR3 sequence: CASSLDRGIDTQYF. Written as DNA, the CDR3 is TGTGCCAGCTCACTAGACAGGGGTATTGATACGCAGTATTTT.

The chain combines TRBV19 with TRBJ1-4; 9 positions match TRBD1. Germline V gives CDR1 LNHDA, CDR2 SQIVND (reference sequence). Germline trimming cut 5 bases from V and 8 bases from J; bases unmatched to any gene: 6. The CDR3 covers 14 residues. Here the CDR3 DNA reads TGTGCCAGTAGTTTCGGGACAGGGAGAGAAAAACTGTTTTTT. It yields the protein CASSFGTGREKLFF.

The V call is TRBV10-3, the J call TRBJ2-5, with a tentative D call TRBD1 (6 bases). Germline V gene sequence: CDR1 ENHRY, CDR2 SYGVKD. There are 12 residues in the CDR3. V shed 2 bases and J shed 5 bases, with 6 bases lying between them. CDR3 loop: CAISEGGETQYF. In nucleotides, the CDR3 is TGTGCCATCAGTGAGGGGGGCGAGACCCAGTACTTC.

The genes are TRBV18 and TRBJ1-6; maybe TRBD1 (6 bases). From germline, CDR1 is KGHSH and CDR2 LQKENI. Trimming took off 0 bases at V and 7 bases at J, with 7 bases between the two ends. The CDR3 runs 14 residues. This chain's CDR3 is CASSPPGANSPLHF. DNA of the CDR3: TGTGCCAGCTCACCACCGGGGGCCAATTCACCCCTCCACTTT.

The rearrangement joins TRBV30 to TRBJ2-5; TRBD2 matches 7 bases. This CDR3 is built from 19 residues. The germline gives CDR1 GTSNPN, CDR2 SVGIG (reference sequence). J lost 3 bases, V lost 0 bases, and 19 bases had no gene match. CDR3 amino acids: CAWSVPQLNQPSGKETQYF. In nucleotides, the CDR3 is TGTGCCTGGAGTGTACCTCAACTTAACCAACCCAGCGGGAAAGAGACCCAGTACTTC.

This clone was recorded a few times. This chain joins TRBV19 and TRBJ1-4; D is unresolved. CDR3 size: 15 residues. V was clipped by 6 bases and J by 4 bases, with 15 bases between them. Germline loops: CDR1 LNHDA, CDR2 SQIVND (reference sequence). CDR3 amino acids: CASSLRRAGNEKLFF. The CDR3 DNA reads as TGTGCCAGTAGCCTCCGGAGGGCGGGTAATGAAAAACTGTTTTTT.

The V and J genes are TRBV11-3 and TRBJ2-1, with D maybe TRBD2 (6 bases). Germline values: CDR1 SGHNT, CDR2 YENEEA. The CDR3 totals 12 residues. V was cut by 1 base and J by 9 bases, with 7 bases left in between. CDR3 loop: CASSLGRGEQFF. Written as DNA, the CDR3 is TGTGCCAGCAGCTTAGGGAGGGGTGAGCAGTTCTTC.

For the CDR3, the DNA is TGTGCCACCAGCAGAGAAGGGGGCTGGAGCTCCTACGAGCAGTACTTC. This codes for CATSREGGWSSYEQYF. This sequence joins TRBV15 and TRBJ2-7, with 7 bases lining up with TRBD1. The CDR3 is 16 amino acids. Losses at the gene ends were 0 bases for V and 0 bases for J; bases not matched to a gene: 5. Germline V CDR1 and CDR2: LNHNV, YYDKDF (reference sequence).

The chain couples TRBV3-1 (or the pseudogene TRBV3-2) to TRBJ2-3, with TRBD2 as a possible D gene (6 bases). V lost 4 bases, J lost 4 bases, and 12 bases lay in between. Germline V CDR1 and CDR2: LGHDT, YNNKEL (reference sequence). The CDR3 has 14 amino acids. The CDR3: CASSPVRESDTQYF. In DNA, the CDR3 is TGTGCCAGCAGCCCCGTCCGGGAGTCAGATACGCAGTATTTT.

V and J are TRBV7-2 and TRBJ2-5; 14 bases agree with TRBD2. This CDR3 has 17 amino acids. Germline values: CDR1 SGHTA, CDR2 FQGNSA. Germline trimming cut 4 bases from V and 5 bases from J; bases unmatched to any gene: 9. CDR3 DNA: TGTGCCAGCAGCTCCGTGACTAGCGGGGGGGCGAGGGAGACCCAGTACTTC. Translation gives CASSSVTSGGARETQYF. Full variable domain (outside the CDR3, taken from reference TRBV7-2 and TRBJ2-5): GAGVSQSPSNKVTEKGKDVELRCDPISGHTALYWYRQSLGQGLEFLIYFQGNSAPDKSGLPSDRFSAERTGGSVSTLTIQRTQQEDSAVYLCASSSVTSGGARETQYFGPGTRLLVL.

This rearrangement joins TRBV28 to TRBJ2-3, with TRBD2 matching over 11 bases. CDR3 length: 15 amino acids. The trim removed 6 bases at V and 5 bases at J, leaving 7 bases unmatched. Germline loops: CDR1 MDHEN, CDR2 SYDVKM. CDR3 amino acids: CASRVLAGAGDTQYF. The CDR3 nucleotides are TGTGCCAGCAGGGTACTAGCGGGAGCTGGAGATACGCAGTATTTT.

The sample holds one count of this clone. J is TRBJ1-5 and V is TRBV10-3; 8 bases map to TRBD1. CDR1 and CDR2 (germline): ENHRY, SYGVKD. V dropped 5 bases and J dropped 3; count of bases not matched to a gene: 3. The CDR3 runs to 14 residues. This CDR3 reads CAISKGQVNQPQHF. CDR3 DNA sequence: TGTGCCATCAGTAAGGGACAGGTCAATCAGCCCCAGCATTTT.

This clone was detected only a few times. The V call is TRBV4-2, the J call TRBJ1-5; 7 bases fit TRBD1. Germline V lookup: CDR1 LGHNA, CDR2 YNFKEQ. The CDR3 totals 16 residues. V was pared by 0 bases and J by 7 bases, with 9 bases of the junction left unmatched. The DNA of the CDR3 is TGTGCCAGCAGCCAAGAAATTTTAGGGGGCGACCAGCCCCAGCATTTT. It encodes CASSQEILGGDQPQHF.

The rearrangement links TRBV6-6 to TRBJ1-5; 7 positions agree with TRBD1. The ends lost 7 bases at V and 3 bases at J; junction bases unmatched: 6. The CDR3 extends over 14 amino acids. Germline CDR1 MNHNY, CDR2 SVGAGI (reference sequence). CDR3 sequence (DNA): TGTGCCAGCACAGACAGGGAGGTCAATCAGCCCCAGCATTTT. Amino acids: CASTDREVNQPQHF.

This sequence joins TRBV3-1 (or the pseudogene TRBV3-2) and TRBJ2-7, with 10 positions matching TRBD2. The V gene end was trimmed by 4 bases and the J gene end by 3 bases; junction bases not matched to a gene: 6. Germline assignment: CDR1 LGHDT and CDR2 YNNKEL (reference sequence). The CDR3 extends over 15 amino acids. CDR3 residues: CASSPYGTSDYEQYF. The CDR3 nucleotides read TGTGCCAGCAGCCCCTACGGGACTAGCGACTACGAGCAGTACTTC.

This clone was seen a handful of times. The rearrangement uses TRBV30 and TRBJ2-1, with D maybe TRBD2 (5 bases). The CDR3 is 13 residues long. CDR1 is GTSNPN and CDR2 is SVGIG in the germline V gene (reference sequence). V was pared by 3 bases and J by 5 bases, with 11 bases between. As DNA, the CDR3 is TGTGCCTGGAGGGGCGGACTCGACAATGAGCAGTTCTTC. Protein: CAWRGGLDNEQFF.

The chain has TRBV12-5 and TRBJ1-5, with 7 positions matching TRBD1. Trimming removed 5 bases from V and 2 bases from J; junction bases left unmatched: 3. CDR1 is LGHNT, CDR2 FRNRAP, per germline. The CDR3 is 14 amino acids. DNA of the CDR3: TGTGCTAGTGGTACAGGACAGGGCAATCAGCCCCAGCATTTT. Translation gives CASGTGQGNQPQHF.

This rearrangement joins TRBV5-6 to TRBJ2-5; TRBD2 aligns across 8 bases. J was trimmed by 7 bases and V by 4 bases; bases with no gene match: 6. CDR3 length: 13 residues. Germline V gene sequence: CDR1 SGHDT, CDR2 YYEEEE. The CDR3, as DNA: TGTGCCAGCAGCCGAGCGGGGGTTCTGACCCAGTACTTC. Translation gives CASSRAGVLTQYF. The entire variable domain, with the rest obtained from reference TRBV5-6 and TRBJ2-5, is as follows: DAGVTQSPTHLIKTRGQQVTLRCSPKSGHDTVSWYQQALGQGPQFIFQYYEEEERQRGNFPDRFSGHQFPNYSSELNVNALLLGDSALYLCASSRAGVLTQYFGPGTRLLVL.

The rearrangement links TRBV27 to TRBJ2-1, with 8 positions matching TRBD2. This CDR3 is 13 amino acids long. The V and J ends lost 7 bases and 7 bases, in that order; junction bases with no gene match: 6. Per germline, CDR1 MNHEY and CDR2 SMNVEV (reference sequence). The CDR3 loop is CASTLIAGNEQFF. The CDR3 DNA sequence: TGTGCCAGCACTTTGATAGCGGGAAATGAGCAGTTCTTC.

The gene calls are TRBV29-1 and TRBJ1-5, with a possible D match to TRBD1 (6 bases). CDR3 length: 14 amino acids. Germline V CDR1 and CDR2: SQVTM, ANQGSEA. Trimming removed 6 bases at V and 0 bases at J, with 12 bases between. DNA for the CDR3: TGCAGCGTCCTGACAGGCGATAGCAATCAGCCCCAGCATTTT. This codes for CSVLTGDSNQPQHF.

This clone was observed once. This rearrangement joins TRBV30 to TRBJ1-6; no firm D call. The CDR3 contains 16 residues. Germline-derived CDR1 and CDR2 are GTSNPN and SVGIG (reference sequence). V shed 0 bases and J shed 7 bases, with 16 bases lying between them. The CDR3 DNA follows: TGTGCCTGGAGTGTACCCGCACTCCCAGGAAATTCACCCCTCCACTTT. Its translation: CAWSVPALPGNSPLHF.

This chain joins TRBV9 and TRBJ1-3; 7 bases are shared with TRBD1. The V gene's germline CDR1 is SGDLS and CDR2 YYNGEE. The CDR3 contains 14 residues. V trimming: 4 bases; J trimming: 2 bases; junction bases outside the gene matches: 3. CDR3 protein: CASSPDRAGNTIYF. As DNA, the CDR3 is TGTGCCAGCAGCCCAGACAGGGCTGGAAACACCATATATTTT.

This sequence joins TRBV30 and TRBJ2-3; the match to TRBD2 covers 8 bases. Germline CDR1 and CDR2: GTSNPN and SVGIG (reference sequence). The ends lost 1 base at V and 1 base at J; junction bases unmatched: 4. The CDR3 length is 15 residues. CDR3 protein: CAWSEGLEGTDTQYF. CDR3 sequence (DNA): TGTGCCTGGAGTGAGGGACTAGAGGGCACAGATACGCAGTATTTT.